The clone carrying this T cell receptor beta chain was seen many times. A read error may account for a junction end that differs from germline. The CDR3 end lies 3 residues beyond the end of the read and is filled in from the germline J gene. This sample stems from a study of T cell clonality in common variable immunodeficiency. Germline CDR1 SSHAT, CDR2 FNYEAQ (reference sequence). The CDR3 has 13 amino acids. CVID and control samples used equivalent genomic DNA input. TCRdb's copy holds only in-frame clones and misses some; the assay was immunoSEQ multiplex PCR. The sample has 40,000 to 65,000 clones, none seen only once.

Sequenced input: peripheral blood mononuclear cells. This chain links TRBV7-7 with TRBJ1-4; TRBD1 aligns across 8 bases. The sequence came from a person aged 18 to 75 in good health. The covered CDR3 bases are TGTGCTAGCAGCTTAGGGGTGGGACAGGCA. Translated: CASSLGVGQA. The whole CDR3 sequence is CASSLGVGQALFF.